This section outlines one T cell receptor (beta chain) sequence together with its context. The data were taken from a study of cytomegalovirus exposure and HLA in healthy donors. Researchers ran the PCR with 60 Vbeta and 13 Jbeta primers. Here immunoSEQ multiplex PCR was the method, and the copy in TCRdb shows in-frame clones only, minus some. The sample lists about 110,000 clones, more than 60% seen once, with 2% to 3% in the top ten. This TCR came from a man aged 35 to 55 in good health and CMV-seronegative. Sequences were obtained from PBMCs.

CDR3 coding DNA: TGCGCCAGCAGTGATTCTGGACAGGGCTACGAGCAGTACTTC. It codes for CASSDSGQGYEQYF. The gene calls are TRBV10-2 and TRBJ2-7; TRBD1 agrees at 8 bases. Germline V gene sequence: CDR1 WSHSY, CDR2 SAAADI. The CDR3 is 14 residues long. V trimming: 3 bases; J trimming: 3 bases; junction bases outside the gene matches: 4.